The 10 T cell receptor beta chains in this list originate from one sample, sequenced in a study of T-cell reconstitution after alpha-beta-depleted transplantation in children. The authors prepared the TCRbeta library with unique molecular identifiers. Via MiXCR, TCRdb re-called the PCR reads, giving one row per CDR3 protein. The sample contains 600,000 or so distinct CDR3 sequences, under 30% of which appear only once. The sequences come from PBMCs, mostly from graft donor cells, collected 360 days after TCRalphabeta/CD19-depleted stem cell transplant. These receptors were taken from a boy less than two years old who had a stem cell transplant for acute myeloid leukemia, so the T cells may come from the graft donor.

The chain employs TRBV19 and TRBJ1-2; a weak D match, TRBD1 (5 bases). V lost 1 base to trimming and J lost 6 bases, with 12 bases between them. Germline CDR1 LNHDA, CDR2 SQIVND (reference sequence). CDR3 length equals 14 residues. This CDR3 reads CASSIGGSGHGYTF. DNA for the CDR3: TGTGCCAGTAGTATAGGAGGTTCGGGGCATGGCTACACCTTC. Full variable domain (remainder filled in from reference TRBV19 and TRBJ1-2): DGGITQSPKYLFRKEGQNVTLSCEQNLNHDAMYWYRQDPGQGLRLIYYSQIVNDFQKGDIAEGYSVSREKKESFPLTVTSAQKNPTAFYLCASSIGGSGHGYTFGSGTRLTVV.

In this sample, this clonotype turned up a few times. The V call is TRBV6-1, the J call TRBJ2-1; D tentatively fits TRBD1 or TRBD2 (6 bases each). CDR3 length: 17 amino acids. Trimming took 6 bases from V and 6 from J, leaving 24 bases between them. The germline gives CDR1 MNHNS, CDR2 SASEGT. This CDR3 reads CASRLTYGGPVSNEQFF. CDR3 nucleotides: TGTGCCAGCAGGCTTACCTACGGGGGCCCGGTCTCCAATGAGCAGTTCTTC.

The chain has TRBV5-8 and TRBJ2-7, with D perhaps matching TRBD1 (6 bases). Germline V gene sequence: CDR1 SGHTS, CDR2 YDEGEE. V was cut by 4 bases and J by 0 bases, with 20 bases left in between. The length of the CDR3 is 17 residues. Here the CDR3 DNA reads TGTGCCAGCAGCATGTGGGACATCTTAACTAGCTCCTACGAGCAGTACGTC. Its protein is CASSMWDILTSSYEQYV.

The sample holds many counts of this clonotype. The chain carries TRBV12-3 or TRBV12-4 and TRBJ2-7; D is undetermined. V gave up 5 bases and J gave up 2 bases, with 13 bases separating them. This CDR3 has 14 residues. CDR3 DNA: TGTGCCAGCAGTCACACACCTAAGACCTACGAGCAGTACTTC. It yields the protein CASSHTPKTYEQYF.

This clonotype was seen a handful of times. V and J are TRBV10-3 and TRBJ1-1, with TRBD1 matching 8 bases. The CDR3 runs 13 residues. CDR1 and CDR2 (germline): ENHRY, SYGVKD. Germline trimming cut 6 bases from V and 7 bases from J; bases unmatched to any gene: 7. Here the CDR3 reads CAIRFQGANEAFF. The DNA for the CDR3 is TGTGCCATCAGATTCCAGGGGGCGAATGAAGCTTTCTTT.

The rearrangement joins TRBV20-1 to TRBJ2-7; D is perhaps TRBD1 (7 bases). The CDR3 runs to 16 residues. V was pared by 0 bases and J by 4 bases, with 19 bases between. CDR1 and CDR2 from the germline V gene are DFQATT and SNEGSKA (reference sequence). CDR3 residues: CSARDQGGGDDYEQYF. DNA of the CDR3: TGCAGTGCTAGAGATCAGGGGGGCGGGGACGATTACGAGCAGTACTTC.

This chain links TRBV12-3 or TRBV12-4 with TRBJ2-1; D gene uncertain. Trimming removed 3 bases at V and 6 bases at J, with 15 bases between. The CDR3 totals 15 residues. The CDR3 is CASSFGLGLSNEQFF. In DNA form, the CDR3 reads TGTGCCAGCAGTTTCGGGCTGGGCTTAAGCAATGAGCAGTTCTTC.

This chain joins TRBV20-1 and TRBJ2-3; a weak D match, TRBD1 (5 bases). CDR1 is DFQATT and CDR2 is SNEGSKA in the germline V gene (reference sequence). The V and J ends lost 0 bases and 2 bases respectively, with 12 bases between them. The CDR3 is made up of 15 amino acids. CDR3 region: CSARDGAVPTDTQYF. The CDR3, as DNA: TGCAGTGCTAGAGATGGGGCAGTACCCACAGATACGCAGTATTTT.

DNA for the CDR3: TGCGCCAGCAGCCAAGATCCCTTTGGTAGCTCCTACAATGAGCAGTTCTTC. Its translation: CASSQDPFGSSYNEQFF. The chain carries TRBV4-3 and TRBJ2-1; no clear D gene. The V gene's germline CDR1 is LGHNA and CDR2 YSLEER. The CDR3 is made up of 17 amino acids. Trimming took 0 bases from V and 0 from J, leaving 12 bases between them.

This clonotype appeared a few times. This chain links TRBV28 with TRBJ2-1, with D perhaps TRBD2 (6 bases). Trimming took 3 bases from V and 0 from J, leaving 12 bases between them. Germline CDR1 is MDHEN and CDR2 is SYDVKM. The CDR3 extends over 16 amino acids. The CDR3 coding sequence is TGTGCCAGCAGTTTGACTAGGATCAGCTCCTACAATGAGCAGTTCTTC. It codes for CASSLTRISSYNEQFF.